The T cell receptor beta chain described here comes from a study of cytomegalovirus exposure and HLA in healthy donors. Turning to the study itself: A subsequent analysis stated that the 100 to 150 validation repertoires were run on the same platform as the approximately 700 first-cohort repertoires.

The donors were part of the validation cohort of 120 or so subjects. That cohort was separate from the first cohort, which comprised 500 to 850 subjects. In the case of this clone: Its antigen is still unknown.

Using immunoSEQ multiplex PCR, the repertoire was profiled, and TCRdb retains in-frame clones only, with some absent. The profile shows about 200,000 clones, 80% to 85% of them singletons. Study observations and caveats: A classifier reportedly called cytomegalovirus status with high sensitivity and specificity.

The CDR3 contains 15 residues. Germline V CDR1 and CDR2: LGHNT, FRNRAP. V lost 10 bases, J lost 2 bases, and 9 bases stayed unmatched. The gene calls are TRBV12-5 and TRBJ2-5; TRBD2 matches at 11 bases. The sequence was collected from a woman in her 30s in good health and CMV-seronegative. Material for sequencing was PBMCs. The CDR3 is CATSTRLAGQETQYF. As DNA, the CDR3 is TGTGCTACCTCCACTCGACTAGCGGGGCAAGAGACCCAGTACTTC.